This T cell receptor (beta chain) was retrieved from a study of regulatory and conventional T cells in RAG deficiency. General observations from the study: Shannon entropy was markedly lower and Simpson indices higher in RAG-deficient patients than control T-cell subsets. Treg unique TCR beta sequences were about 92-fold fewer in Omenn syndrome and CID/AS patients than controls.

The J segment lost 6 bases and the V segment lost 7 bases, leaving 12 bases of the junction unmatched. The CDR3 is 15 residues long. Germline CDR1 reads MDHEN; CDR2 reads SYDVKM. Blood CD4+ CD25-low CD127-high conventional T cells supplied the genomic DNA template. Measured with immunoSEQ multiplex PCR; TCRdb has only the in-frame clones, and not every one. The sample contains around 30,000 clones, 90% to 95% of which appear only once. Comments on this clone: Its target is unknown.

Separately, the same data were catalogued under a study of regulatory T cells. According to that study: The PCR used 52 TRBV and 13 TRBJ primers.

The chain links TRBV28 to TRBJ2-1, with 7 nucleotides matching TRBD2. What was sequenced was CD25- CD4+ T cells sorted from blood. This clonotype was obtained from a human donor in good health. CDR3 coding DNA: TGTGCCAGCATTGGCAGGGTATGGGAGGGCAATGAGCAGTTCTTC. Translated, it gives CASIGRVWEGNEQFF. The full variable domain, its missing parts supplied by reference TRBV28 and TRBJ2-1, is DVKVTQSSRYLVKRTGEKVFLECVQDMDHENMFWYRQDPGLGLRLIYFSYDVKMKEKGDIPEGYSVSREKKERFSLILESASTNQTSMYLCASIGRVWEGNEQFFGPGTRLTVL.